This T cell receptor (beta chain) was captured in a study of cytomegalovirus exposure and HLA in healthy donors. The PCR ran on 60 Vbeta and 13 Jbeta primers. Method: immunoSEQ multiplex PCR; TCRdb's copy keeps in-frame clones and lacks some. The specimen's table records 140,000 to 150,000 clones. A remark on this clone: The target antigen is unknown.

Study-wide points: Common viral pathogens (according to a later analysis) appeared linked to several of the most significant clusters. Looking again later, the authors saw that most CMV-associated TCR beta chains seemed HLA-restricted.

The TCR was taken from a male donor in good health and CMV-seronegative. The sample was PBMCs.

The CDR3 DNA sequence: TGTGCCACCAGCAAAGGGACTAGCGGGGCCTACAATGAGCAGTTCTTC. This translates into CATSKGTSGAYNEQFF. The V gene is TRBV15, the J gene TRBJ2-1, with 13 positions matching TRBD2. With 4 bases clipped from V and 2 bases from J, the junction kept 2 bases outside the gene matches. CDR3 length: 16 residues. The germline CDR1 and CDR2 sequences are LNHNV and YYDKDF (reference sequence).